This is a list of T cell receptor beta chains from one sample in a study of graft-versus-host responses after intestinal transplantation. Here immunoSEQ multiplex PCR was the method, and the copy in TCRdb shows in-frame clones only, minus some. The table has around 19,000 clones, around 33% seen once. Sample: alloreactive CD4+ T cells from a mixed lymphocyte reaction culture, taken before transplantation. These receptors originate from a human patient who was an organ donor for intestinal transplantation. Both conserved end residues are part of each CDR3. The D gene is left open where the match is weak. Size is omitted from some rows. Given values are once, few, many or a class for expanded clones.

V gene: TRBV7-2; J gene: TRBJ2-3; clone size: few; D gene: TRBD2; CDR3 protein: CASSLEGGSFDTQYF; CDR3 DNA: TGTGCCAGCAGCTTAGAAGGCGGGAGTTTCGATACGCAGTATTTT
V gene: TRBV28; J gene: TRBJ1-1; clone size: medium-sized; D gene: TRBD1; CDR3 protein: CASKLRQGLLNTEAFF; CDR3 DNA: TGTGCCAGCAAACTTCGACAGGGACTCCTGAACACTGAAGCTTTCTTT
V gene: TRBV7-2; J gene: TRBJ2-2; clone size: few; D gene: NA; CDR3 protein: CASSLVTTISGELFF; CDR3 DNA: TGTGCCAGCAGCTTAGTAACGACTATATCCGGGGAGCTGTTTTTT
V gene: TRBV10-3; J gene: TRBJ2-6; clone size: NA; D gene: NA; CDR3 protein: CAISRFAENSGANVPTF; CDR3 DNA: TGTGCCATCAGCCGCTTCGCGGAAAACTCTGGGGCCAACGTCCCGACTTTC
V gene: TRBV18; J gene: TRBJ2-5; clone size: few; D gene: NA; CDR3 protein: CASSRAQETQYF; CDR3 DNA: TGTGCCAGCTCAAGAGCGCAAGAGACCCAGTACTTC
V gene: TRBV7-2; J gene: TRBJ2-3; clone size: few; D gene: NA; CDR3 protein: CASSSRLDTQYF; CDR3 DNA: TGTGCCAGCAGCTCCCGTTTGGATACGCAGTATTTT
V gene: TRBV7-2; J gene: TRBJ2-3; clone size: NA; D gene: TRBD1; CDR3 protein: CASSGQGADTQYF; CDR3 DNA: TGTGCCAGCAGCGGACAGGGGGCAGATACGCAGTATTTT
V gene: TRBV10-3; J gene: TRBJ2-5; clone size: NA; D gene: NA; CDR3 protein: CAISLAPGLGTQYF; CDR3 DNA: TGTGCCATCAGTCTCGCGCCCGGATTGGGGACCCAGTACTTC
V gene: TRBV2; J gene: TRBJ2-1; clone size: medium-sized; D gene: NA; CDR3 protein: CASMGAGVWYEQFF; CDR3 DNA: TGTGCCAGCATGGGGGCGGGAGTATGGTATGAGCAGTTCTTC
V gene: TRBV21-1; J gene: TRBJ2-3; clone size: NA; D gene: NA; CDR3 protein: CASSKRTGIPSTDTQYF; CDR3 DNA: TGTGCCAGCAGCAAAAGGACAGGAATCCCTAGCACAGATACGCAGTATTTT
V gene: TRBV6-5; J gene: TRBJ2-2; clone size: NA; D gene: TRBD1; CDR3 protein: CASSYWGQTGELFF; CDR3 DNA: TGTGCCAGCAGTTACTGGGGACAGACCGGGGAGCTGTTTTTT
V gene: TRBV6-6; J gene: TRBJ1-1; clone size: NA; D gene: NA; CDR3 protein: CASSYPGGLNTEAFF; CDR3 DNA: TGTGCCAGCAGTTACCCTGGGGGCCTGAACACTGAAGCTTTCTTT
V gene: TRBV6-1; J gene: TRBJ1-2; clone size: NA; D gene: NA; CDR3 protein: CASRRDGYYGYTF; CDR3 DNA: TGTGCCAGCAGGCGCGACGGATACTATGGCTACACCTTC
V gene: TRBV5-1; J gene: TRBJ2-1; clone size: few; D gene: TRBD1; CDR3 protein: CASSLLWTGNYNEQFF; CDR3 DNA: TGCGCCAGCAGCTTGCTTTGGACAGGGAACTACAATGAGCAGTTCTTC
V gene: TRBV7-9; J gene: TRBJ1-3; clone size: NA; D gene: NA; CDR3 protein: CASSTGQSSGNTIYF; CDR3 DNA: TGTGCCAGCAGCACCGGACAGTCCTCTGGAAACACCATATATTTT
V gene: TRBV6-5; J gene: TRBJ2-1; clone size: medium-sized; D gene: NA; CDR3 protein: CASSPPMGTREQFF; CDR3 DNA: TGTGCCAGCAGTCCCCCGATGGGCACACGGGAGCAGTTCTTC
V gene: TRBV28; J gene: TRBJ2-7; clone size: few; D gene: TRBD2; CDR3 protein: CASSFKLAGGSYEQYF; CDR3 DNA: TGTGCCAGCAGTTTCAAACTAGCGGGAGGCTCCTACGAGCAGTACTTC
V gene: TRBV4-3; J gene: TRBJ2-7; clone size: NA; D gene: NA; CDR3 protein: CASSHDEATYEQYF; CDR3 DNA: TGCGCCAGCAGCCATGATGAGGCCACCTACGAGCAGTACTTC
V gene: TRBV5-4; J gene: TRBJ2-6; clone size: NA; D gene: TRBD1; CDR3 protein: CASSPGQGAPGANVLTF; CDR3 DNA: TGTGCCAGCAGCCCGGGACAGGGGGCGCCTGGGGCCAACGTCCTGACTTTC
V gene: TRBV10-3; J gene: TRBJ2-7; clone size: NA; D gene: NA; CDR3 protein: CASSTGYEQYF; CDR3 DNA: TGTGCCAGCTCTACAGGGTACGAGCAGTACTTC
V gene: TRBV14; J gene: TRBJ2-7; clone size: NA; D gene: TRBD2; CDR3 protein: CASSQGLAGGYEQYF; CDR3 DNA: TGTGCCAGCAGCCAAGGACTAGCGGGAGGGTACGAGCAGTACTTC
V gene: TRBV27; J gene: TRBJ2-3; clone size: NA; D gene: NA; CDR3 protein: CASSFLGRDTQYF; CDR3 DNA: TGTGCCAGCAGTTTCCTCGGAAGAGATACGCAGTATTTT
V gene: TRBV5-1; J gene: TRBJ2-7; clone size: NA; D gene: TRBD2; CDR3 protein: CASSLAVAGGLGEQYF; CDR3 DNA: TGCGCCAGCAGCTTGGCGGTAGCGGGAGGGTTGGGCGAGCAGTACTTC
V gene: TRBV18; J gene: TRBJ2-7; clone size: NA; D gene: TRBD2; CDR3 protein: CASSPGLAKGERYF; CDR3 DNA: TGTGCCAGCTCCCCGGGACTAGCGAAAGGAGAGCGGTACTTC
V gene: TRBV27; J gene: TRBJ1-5; clone size: NA; D gene: NA; CDR3 protein: CASSFLQGNRQPQHF; CDR3 DNA: TGTGCCAGCAGTTTTCTACAGGGAAATAGGCAGCCCCAGCATTTT
V gene: TRBV5-4; J gene: TRBJ2-1; clone size: NA; D gene: TRBD1; CDR3 protein: CASSLDRDRAVDEQFF; CDR3 DNA: TGTGCCAGCAGCTTGGATCGGGACAGGGCGGTCGATGAGCAGTTCTTC
V gene: TRBV21-1; J gene: TRBJ1-1; clone size: NA; D gene: NA; CDR3 protein: CASSKISGDTEAFF; CDR3 DNA: TGTGCCAGCAGCAAAATTTCAGGGGACACTGAAGCTTTCTTT
V gene: TRBV7-9; J gene: TRBJ2-5; clone size: NA; D gene: NA; CDR3 protein: CASRKRIQETQYF; CDR3 DNA: TGTGCCAGCAGAAAGCGGATACAAGAGACCCAGTACTTC
V gene: TRBV28; J gene: TRBJ2-7; clone size: medium-sized; D gene: NA; CDR3 protein: CASSSGTANYEQYF; CDR3 DNA: TGTGCCAGCAGTTCAGGGACGGCCAACTACGAGCAGTACTTC
V gene: TRBV7-7; J gene: TRBJ2-5; clone size: NA; D gene: NA; CDR3 protein: CASSLGQLETQYF; CDR3 DNA: TGTGCTAGCAGCCTCGGACAGCTAGAGACCCAGTACTTC
V gene: TRBV20-1; J gene: TRBJ2-7; clone size: few; D gene: NA; CDR3 protein: CSAWTLTEQYF; CDR3 DNA: TGCAGTGCCTGGACCTTAACGGAGCAGTACTTC
V gene: TRBV18; J gene: TRBJ1-2; clone size: few; D gene: NA; CDR3 protein: CASSPSGVNYGYTF; CDR3 DNA: TGTGCCAGCTCACCATCGGGGGTTAACTATGGCTACACCTTC
V gene: TRBV30; J gene: TRBJ2-3; clone size: NA; D gene: NA; CDR3 protein: CAWSPTGTDTQYF; CDR3 DNA: TGTGCCTGGAGTCCGACTGGCACAGATACGCAGTATTTT
V gene: TRBV6-5; J gene: TRBJ1-2; clone size: NA; D gene: NA; CDR3 protein: CASRADYGYTF; CDR3 DNA: TGTGCCAGTAGGGCCGACTATGGCTACACCTTC
V gene: TRBV4-1; J gene: TRBJ2-5; clone size: few; D gene: NA; CDR3 protein: CASSPSEFAGPLRGETQYF; CDR3 DNA: TGCGCCAGCAGCCCTAGTGAATTCGCAGGGCCTCTGCGTGGGGAGACCCAGTACTTC
V gene: TRBV6-1; J gene: TRBJ2-5; clone size: few; D gene: NA; CDR3 protein: CAILTWQETQYF; CDR3 DNA: TGTGCCATCCTGACTTGGCAAGAGACCCAGTACTTC
V gene: TRBV7-9; J gene: TRBJ2-3; clone size: NA; D gene: NA; CDR3 protein: CASSFFGTDTQYF; CDR3 DNA: TGTGCCAGCAGCTTCTTTGGAACAGATACGCAGTATTTT
V gene: TRBV19; J gene: TRBJ2-7; clone size: few; D gene: TRBD1; CDR3 protein: CASSRQGAGEQYF; CDR3 DNA: TGTGCCAGTAGTAGACAGGGGGCGGGCGAGCAGTACTTC
V gene: TRBV5-1; J gene: TRBJ2-3; clone size: medium-sized; D gene: TRBD2; CDR3 protein: CASSELAGDTQYF; CDR3 DNA: TGCGCCAGCAGCGAACTAGCGGGAGATACGCAGTATTTT
V gene: TRBV5-1; J gene: TRBJ2-5; clone size: few; D gene: TRBD2; CDR3 protein: CASSLDGGQETQYF; CDR3 DNA: TGCGCCAGCAGCTTGGACGGGGGGCAAGAGACCCAGTACTTC
V gene: TRBV6-5; J gene: TRBJ2-2; clone size: few; D gene: NA; CDR3 protein: CASSYSSSGGGELFF; CDR3 DNA: TGTGCCAGCAGTTACTCGTCGTCCGGGGGCGGGGAGCTGTTTTTT
V gene: TRBV10-3; J gene: TRBJ2-3; clone size: NA; D gene: TRBD2; CDR3 protein: CAISGTSGSTDTQYF; CDR3 DNA: TGTGCCATCAGTGGGACTAGCGGGAGCACAGATACGCAGTATTTT
V gene: TRBV7-2; J gene: TRBJ2-7; clone size: NA; D gene: NA; CDR3 protein: CASSRIQGYEQYF; CDR3 DNA: TGTGCCAGCAGCAGAATACAGGGCTACGAGCAGTACTTC
V gene: TRBV2; J gene: TRBJ2-3; clone size: few; D gene: TRBD2; CDR3 protein: CASTTAGVDTQYF; CDR3 DNA: TGTGCCAGCACGACAGCGGGAGTAGATACGCAGTATTTT
V gene: TRBV7-2; J gene: TRBJ2-7; clone size: few; D gene: NA; CDR3 protein: CASSCALAEPPPLYEQYF; CDR3 DNA: TGTGCCAGCAGCTGTGCGTTGGCGGAACCTCCTCCCCTCTACGAGCAGTACTTC
V gene: TRBV28; J gene: TRBJ2-1; clone size: NA; D gene: TRBD2; CDR3 protein: CASRLGGGPNNEQFF; CDR3 DNA: TGTGCCAGCAGACTCGGGGGAGGGCCGAATAATGAGCAGTTCTTC
V gene: TRBV6-5; J gene: TRBJ2-5; clone size: NA; D gene: TRBD1; CDR3 protein: CASSPTGGRETQYF; CDR3 DNA: TGTGCCAGCAGCCCAACAGGGGGCCGGGAGACCCAGTACTTC
V gene: TRBV19; J gene: TRBJ1-5; clone size: medium-sized; D gene: NA; CDR3 protein: CASSMGSNQPQHF; CDR3 DNA: TGTGCCAGTAGTATGGGGAGTAATCAGCCCCAGCATTTT
V gene: TRBV7-2; J gene: TRBJ1-2; clone size: few; D gene: TRBD1; CDR3 protein: CASSLDRGYGYTF; CDR3 DNA: TGTGCCAGCAGCTTGGACAGGGGCTATGGCTACACCTTC